This T cell receptor (beta chain) originates from a study of shared clonotypes between healthy human individuals. Study conclusions and caveats: Clonotype sharing among the donors was expected to vary with sequencing depth.

As regards this clone: Antigen unknown.

The V and J ends lost 3 bases and 2 bases respectively, with 14 bases between them. This CDR3 is built from 16 residues. Per the germline V gene, CDR1 is MDHEN and CDR2 is SYDVKM. The data were produced by immunoSEQ multiplex PCR, yet TCRdb's version contains in-frame clones alone and is incomplete. The repertoire holds nearly 2 million clones, with approximately 94% as singletons. Naive CD8 cells comprised CD45RO-negative, CCR7-positively selected cells, excluding terminally differentiated effector memory CD45RA+ cells. Sample: naive CD8+ T cells sorted from blood. V is TRBV28 and J is TRBJ1-5, with D perhaps TRBD1 (5 bases). The clonotype originates from a man between 18 and 29 years old in good health. Written as DNA, the CDR3 is TGTGCCAGCAGTTTGGGGCTACTAAGCGGCAATCAGCCCCAGCATTTT. It is translated as CASSLGLLSGNQPQHF.